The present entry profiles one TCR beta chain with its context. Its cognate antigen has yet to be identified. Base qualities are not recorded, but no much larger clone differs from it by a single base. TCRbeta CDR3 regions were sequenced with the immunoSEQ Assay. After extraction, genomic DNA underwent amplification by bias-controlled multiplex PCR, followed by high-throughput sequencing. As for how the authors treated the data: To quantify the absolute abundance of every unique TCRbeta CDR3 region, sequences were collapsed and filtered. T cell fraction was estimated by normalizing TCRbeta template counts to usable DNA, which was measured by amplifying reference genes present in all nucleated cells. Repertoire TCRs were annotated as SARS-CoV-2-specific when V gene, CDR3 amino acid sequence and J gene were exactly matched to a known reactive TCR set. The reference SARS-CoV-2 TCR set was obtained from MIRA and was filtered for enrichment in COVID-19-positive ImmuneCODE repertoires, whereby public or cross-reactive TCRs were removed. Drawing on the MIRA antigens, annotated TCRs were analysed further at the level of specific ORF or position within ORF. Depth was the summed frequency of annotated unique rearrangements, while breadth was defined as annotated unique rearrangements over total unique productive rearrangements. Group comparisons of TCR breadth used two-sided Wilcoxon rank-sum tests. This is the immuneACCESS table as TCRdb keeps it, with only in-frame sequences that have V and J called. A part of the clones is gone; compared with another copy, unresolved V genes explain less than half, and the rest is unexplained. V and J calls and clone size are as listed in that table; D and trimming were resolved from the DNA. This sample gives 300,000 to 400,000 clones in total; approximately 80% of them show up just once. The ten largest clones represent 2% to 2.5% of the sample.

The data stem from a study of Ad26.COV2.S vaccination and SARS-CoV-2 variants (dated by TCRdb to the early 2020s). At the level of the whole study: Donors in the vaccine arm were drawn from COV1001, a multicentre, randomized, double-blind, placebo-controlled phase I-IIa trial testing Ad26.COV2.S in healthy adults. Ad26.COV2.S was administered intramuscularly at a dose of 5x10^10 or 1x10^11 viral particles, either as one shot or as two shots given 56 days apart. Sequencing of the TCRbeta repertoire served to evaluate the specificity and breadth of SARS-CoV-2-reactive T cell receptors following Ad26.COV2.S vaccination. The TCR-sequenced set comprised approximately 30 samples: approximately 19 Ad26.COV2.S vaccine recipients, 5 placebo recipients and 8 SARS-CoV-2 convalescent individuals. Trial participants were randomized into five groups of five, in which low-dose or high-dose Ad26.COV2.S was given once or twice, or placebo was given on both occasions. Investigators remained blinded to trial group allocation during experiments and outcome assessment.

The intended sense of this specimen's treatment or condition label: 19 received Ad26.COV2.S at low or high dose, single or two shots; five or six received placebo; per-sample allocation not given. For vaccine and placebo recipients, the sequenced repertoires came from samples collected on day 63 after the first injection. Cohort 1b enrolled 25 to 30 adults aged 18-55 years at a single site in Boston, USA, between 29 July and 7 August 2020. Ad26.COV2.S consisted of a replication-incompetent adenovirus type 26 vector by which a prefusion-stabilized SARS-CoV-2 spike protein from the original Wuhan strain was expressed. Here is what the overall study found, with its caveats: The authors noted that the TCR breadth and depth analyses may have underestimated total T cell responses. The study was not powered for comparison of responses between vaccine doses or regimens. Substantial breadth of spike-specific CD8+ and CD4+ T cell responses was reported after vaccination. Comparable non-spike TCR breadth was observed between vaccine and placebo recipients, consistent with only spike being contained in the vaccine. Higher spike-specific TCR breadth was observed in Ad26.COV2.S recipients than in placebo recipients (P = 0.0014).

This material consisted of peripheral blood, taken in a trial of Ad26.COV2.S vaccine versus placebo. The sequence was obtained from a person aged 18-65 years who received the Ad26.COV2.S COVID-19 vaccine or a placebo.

The CDR3 protein is CASSNHGTVQYF. The DNA is as follows: TGTGCCAGCAGTAACCATGGGACCGTTCAGTACTTC. This chain is built from TRBV12-3 or TRBV12-4 and TRBJ2-4; the D gene assignment is perhaps TRBD1 or TRBD2, with each matching 5 bases. Including cysteine and phenylalanine, the CDR3 has 12 amino acids. Of all the DNA, just the CDR3 is kept, 36 bases in frame from base 1. At the junction V is shortened by 5 bases and J by 11 bases, with 13 bases in between.